A single sample gave rise to the 13 T cell receptor beta chains below, sequenced in a study of T cells in Graves' hyperthyroidism and ophthalmopathy. Amplified regions were TCR beta CDR3 sequences from RNA transcripts. HTBI primers were used for first-round RT-PCR of the TCR CDR3. TCRdb fed the multiplex PCR reads into MiXCR, producing one record per CDR3 protein. The top ten hold around 19% of the sample, which has 500,000 to 600,000 distinct CDR3 sequences, around 46% seen once. Input material: peripheral blood or thyroid tissue (not recorded which). All receptors derive from an adult woman with Graves' disease, either hyperthyroidism or ophthalmopathy (not recorded which).

The chain has TRBV30 and TRBJ2-5; TRBD2 agrees at 7 bases. V lost 4 bases, J lost 2 bases, and 16 bases stayed unmatched. The germline V gene has CDR1 GTSNPN and CDR2 SVGIG (reference sequence). The CDR3 runs to 17 residues. CDR3 in DNA: TGTGCCTGGAAAAGGGGCCTAGGTGGGAGGGATCAAGAGACCCAGTACTTC. Protein: CAWKRGLGGRDQETQYF.

This clonotype has a count of ten or more. The chain joins TRBV6-1 to TRBJ2-2; TRBD2 matches 7 bases. Germline loops: CDR1 MNHNS, CDR2 SASEGT. The CDR3 is 12 residues long. The junction had 5 bases not matched to a gene; V was cut back by 10 bases and J by 6 bases. The CDR3 DNA reads TGTGCCACCCTTGGGGGGGCCGGGGAGCTGTTTTTT. Its protein is CATLGGAGELFF.

This clonotype showed up many times. The rearrangement joins TRBV15 to TRBJ2-5; D gene unclear. The CDR3 extends over 14 amino acids. Looked up from germline, CDR1 is LNHNV and CDR2 is YYDKDF (reference sequence). V lost 1 base and J lost 0, with 6 bases in between. The CDR3: CATSRGNNQETQYF. CDR3 nucleotides: TGTGCCACCAGCAGAGGCAACAACCAAGAGACCCAGTACTTC. The full variable domain, in which reference TRBV15 and TRBJ2-5 provide the parts outside the CDR3, is DAMVIQNPRYQVTQFGKPVTLSCSQTLNHNVMYWYQQKSSQAPKLLFHYYDKDFNNEADTPDNFQSRRPNTSFCFLDIRSPGLGDTAMYLCATSRGNNQETQYFGPGTRLLVL.

This clonotype was picked up many times. V usage is TRBV5-1 and J usage is TRBJ1-1; tentatively, D is TRBD1 (5 bases). V was pared by 0 bases and J by 0 bases, with 12 bases between. This CDR3 region has 16 residues. Per the germline V gene, CDR1 is SGHRS and CDR2 is YFSETQ. CDR3 sequence: CASSLDVQGMNTEAFF. In nucleotides, the CDR3 is TGCGCCAGCAGCTTGGATGTCCAGGGCATGAACACTGAAGCTTTCTTT.

Details on this clonotype: The junction and the germline gene differ at one end; a read error may be behind it. V usage is TRBV7-2 and J usage is TRBJ2-2, with D maybe TRBD2 (7 bases). Germline lookup yields CDR1 SGHTA and CDR2 FQGNSA. This CDR3 is built from 16 residues. This chain's CDR3 is CASRIGGRVNTGELFF. The DNA of the CDR3 is TGTGCCAGCAGAATCGGGGGGCGGGTGAACACTGGGGAGCTGTTTTTT.

The CDR3 bases are TGCAGCGTTGTCGACAGATTCTCTGGAAACACCATATATTTT. Amino acid sequence: CSVVDRFSGNTIYF. This chain links TRBV29-1 with TRBJ1-3; tentative D call: TRBD1 (5 bases). Trimming cost V 4 bases and J 0 bases, with 10 bases left between them. The germline CDR1 and CDR2 sequences are SQVTM and ANQGSEA. The CDR3 runs 14 residues.

The chain uses TRBV6-1 and TRBJ1-5; D is ambiguous. Trimming shortened V by 6 bases and J by 8 bases, and 5 bases separated the two germline ends. Germline values: CDR1 MNHNS, CDR2 SASEGT. The CDR3 length is 10 residues. The CDR3 coding sequence is TGTGCCAGCAGACGGGAGCCCCAGCATTTT. Amino acid sequence: CASRREPQHF.

This clonotype was seen at least ten times. This sequence joins TRBV5-6 and TRBJ1-5; TRBD1 is a possible D gene (5 bases). V lost 4 bases and J 1 base, leaving 18 bases between the germline ends. This CDR3 comprises 17 residues. CDR1 and CDR2 from the germline V gene are SGHDT and YYEEEE. Here the CDR3 DNA reads TGTGCCAGCAGCCGCGGTGGGGGAGGATTCAGCAATCAGCCCCAGCATTTT. It specifies CASSRGGGGFSNQPQHF.

The rearrangement joins TRBV25-1 to TRBJ2-7, with 8 bases matching TRBD1. This CDR3 is 16 amino acids long. V dropped 1 base and J dropped 9; count of bases not matched to a gene: 14. Germline V lookup: CDR1 MGHDK, CDR2 SYGVNS. CDR3 region: CASSELRGQGNVVQYF. The CDR3 nucleotides are TGTGCCAGCAGTGAATTAAGAGGACAGGGTAATGTAGTGCAGTACTTC.

The V gene is TRBV24-1, the J gene TRBJ2-7; D possibly matches TRBD1 or TRBD2 (5 bases each). Trimming shortened V by 2 bases and J by 5 bases, and 12 bases separated the two germline ends. This CDR3 has 14 residues. Germline values: CDR1 KGHDR, CDR2 SFDVKD. The CDR3 DNA sequence: TGTGCCACCAGTGATTCTCCGGGGACGAACGAGCAGTACTTC. This sequence encodes CATSDSPGTNEQYF.

The chain is built from TRBV10-3 and TRBJ2-7; D is perhaps TRBD1 or TRBD2 (5 bases each). Germline V gene sequence: CDR1 ENHRY, CDR2 SYGVKD. Trimming stripped 8 bases from V and 5 bases from J, with 13 bases between. The CDR3 loop spans 12 amino acids. The CDR3 bases are TGTGCCATCGGACCCGGGACGCACGAGCAGTACTTC. It translates to CAIGPGTHEQYF.

This clonotype was counted ten times or more. The chain carries TRBV10-3 and TRBJ2-5; 8 bases align to TRBD2. CDR1 is ENHRY, CDR2 SYGVKD, per germline. J was trimmed by 2 bases and V by 7 bases; bases with no gene match: 6. The CDR3 is 14 residues long. CDR3 region: CAINPGGDQETQYF. CDR3 in DNA: TGTGCCATCAACCCGGGAGGGGATCAAGAGACCCAGTACTTC.

This clonotype was counted many times. The chain carries TRBV4-1 and TRBJ1-5, with a possible D match to TRBD1 (5 bases). Between the trimmed V and J ends, which lost 4 bases and 7 bases, there was a span of 14 bases. Germline assignment: CDR1 MGHRA and CDR2 YSYEKL. This CDR3 is 14 amino acids long. CDR3 in DNA: TGCGCCAGCAGCCCGACGGGGGACGGGCAGCCCCAGCATTTT. Translating it yields CASSPTGDGQPQHF.